The 13 T cell receptor beta chains below all came from one sample that was sequenced in a study of T-cell memory formation after mild COVID-19. TCRdb itself ran the 5' RACE reads through MiXCR, one entry per CDR3 protein. The data show roughly 200,000 distinct CDR3 sequences, roughly 17% seen once. The sample taken for sequencing was PBMCs or a T cell subset sorted from them (not recorded which). Source of these receptors: an adult woman who had mild COVID-19 (a few samples of this study predate the infection). Cell type and time point are not known.

This clonotype was observed many times. This chain's CDR3 is CASSLDAQGIGYTF. CDR3 DNA: TGCGCCAGCAGCTTGGATGCACAGGGAATTGGCTACACCTTC. The chain employs TRBV5-1 and TRBJ1-2; weak D call: TRBD1 (6 bases). V was clipped by 0 bases and J by 7 bases, with 13 bases between them. Germline assignment: CDR1 SGHRS and CDR2 YFSETQ. The CDR3 consists of 14 residues.

The table lists this clonotype with many counts. The chain joins TRBV5-1 to TRBJ1-1; no definite D call. The ends were cut back, 3 bases at V and 3 bases at J, with 12 bases in the middle. Germline CDR1 is SGHRS and CDR2 is YFSETQ. The CDR3 is 14 residues long. CDR3 bases: TGCGCCAGCAGCTCAGAAACCTGGGACACTGAAGCTTTCTTT. Its protein is CASSSETWDTEAFF.

This clonotype has a handful of counts. This chain joins TRBV29-1 and TRBJ2-3; TRBD2 aligns across 10 bases. This CDR3 has 15 residues. The V and J ends lost 3 bases and 2 bases, in that order; junction bases with no gene match: 5. Germline V lookup: CDR1 SQVTM, CDR2 ANQGSEA. This CDR3 is CSVDSSGGNTDTQYF. Here the CDR3 DNA reads TGCAGCGTTGATAGTAGCGGGGGGAACACAGATACGCAGTATTTT.

This clonotype was counted ten times or more. J is TRBJ2-7 and V is TRBV7-2; D gene uncertain. Germline CDR1 is SGHTA and CDR2 is FQGNSA. V lost 5 bases, J lost 3 bases, and 5 bases lay in between. This CDR3 comprises 11 residues. CDR3: CASSPDYEQYF. CDR3 DNA: TGTGCCAGCAGCCCGGACTACGAGCAGTACTTC.

This clonotype was observed a handful of times. The rearrangement links TRBV20-1 to TRBJ2-5, with a possible D match to TRBD1 (6 bases). With 1 base removed from V and 0 bases from J, the gap between germline ends came to 9 bases. Germline V gives CDR1 DFQATT, CDR2 SNEGSKA (reference sequence). This CDR3 is built from 14 residues. As DNA, the CDR3 is TGCAGTGCTAGAGGGCAGGGGTACCAAGAGACCCAGTACTTC. Its translation is CSARGQGYQETQYF.

In its sample, this clonotype was seen many times. The chain joins TRBV5-1 to TRBJ2-3, with D maybe TRBD2 (6 bases). CDR1 SGHRS and CDR2 YFSETQ come from the germline V gene. The CDR3 loop spans 14 amino acids. Trimming removed 3 bases from V and 2 bases from J, with 10 bases in between. CDR3 bases: TGCGCCAGCAGCTGGGGGACTGTCACAGATACGCAGTATTTT. Translated: CASSWGTVTDTQYF. The full variable domain, with the rest looked up from reference TRBV5-1 and TRBJ2-3, is KAGVTQTPRYLIKTRGQQVTLSCSPISGHRSVSWYQQTPGQGLQFLFEYFSETQRNKGNFPGRFSGRQFSNSRSEMNVSTLELGDSALYLCASSWGTVTDTQYFGPGTRLTVL.

This chain joins TRBV20-1 and TRBJ1-1; TRBD1 aligns across 9 bases. CDR1 DFQATT and CDR2 SNEGSKA come from the germline V gene (reference sequence). CDR3 length: 15 residues. The ends lost 6 bases at V and 4 bases at J; junction bases unmatched: 12. CDR3 in DNA: TGCAGTGCCAGATTTCGGGACAGGGTTTTCACTGAAGCTTTCTTT. This encodes CSARFRDRVFTEAFF.

This clonotype has more than one count but fewer than ten. The chain carries TRBV20-1 and TRBJ1-2; no clear D. CDR1 DFQATT and CDR2 SNEGSKA come from the germline V gene (reference sequence). This CDR3 comprises 11 residues. With 4 bases removed from V and 4 bases from J, the gap between germline ends came to 7 bases. The CDR3 loop reads CSAIRSYGYTF. CDR3 coding DNA: TGCAGTGCTATAAGGAGCTATGGCTACACCTTC.

This clonotype has more than one count but fewer than ten. The J gene is TRBJ2-2, the V gene TRBV24-1, with D possibly matching TRBD1 (5 bases). With 5 bases removed from V and 6 bases from J, the gap between germline ends came to 12 bases. Germline values: CDR1 KGHDR, CDR2 SFDVKD. The CDR3 covers 14 residues. The CDR3 sequence is CATSGQNPPGELFF. CDR3 in DNA: TGTGCCACCAGTGGACAGAATCCACCCGGGGAGCTGTTTTTT.

The chain carries TRBV5-1 and TRBJ2-6; D is perhaps TRBD1 (6 bases). V was trimmed by 1 base and J by 0 bases, leaving 17 bases between them. In germline, CDR1 is SGHRS, CDR2 YFSETQ. The CDR3 length is 19 residues. Here the CDR3 reads CASSLPDGTRISGANVLTF. The CDR3 nucleotides are TGCGCCAGCAGCTTGCCGGACGGGACAAGGATCTCTGGGGCCAACGTCCTGACTTTC.

This chain uses TRBV6-6 with TRBJ2-2; 8 bases are shared with TRBD2. V lost 2 bases to trimming and J lost 3 bases; unmatched junction nucleotides: 11. The germline gives CDR1 MNHNY, CDR2 SVGAGI (reference sequence). The CDR3 sequence is 18 residues long. In DNA, the CDR3 is TGTGCCAGCAGTTACGGACGCCAGACTAGCGACGACACCGGGGAGCTGTTTTTT. Translating it yields CASSYGRQTSDDTGELFF.

This clonotype was found a few times. The chain employs TRBV12-3 or TRBV12-4 and TRBJ2-7; D gene uncertain. The CDR3 consists of 13 residues. Trimming cost V 3 bases and J 2 bases, with 8 bases left between them. The CDR3 DNA is TGTGCCAGCAGTTTTGGGTATCCCTACGAGCAGTACTTC. Translated: CASSFGYPYEQYF.

This clonotype was observed many times. V usage is TRBV4-1 and J usage is TRBJ2-7; D gene ambiguous. Germline V gene lookup returns CDR1 MGHRA and CDR2 YSYEKL. This CDR3 is built from 15 residues. The ends were cut back, 0 bases at V and 5 bases at J, with 14 bases in the middle. CDR3 bases: TGCGCCAGCAGCCAAGATAAACGAGGATGGCACGAGCAGTACTTC. Its translation is CASSQDKRGWHEQYF.